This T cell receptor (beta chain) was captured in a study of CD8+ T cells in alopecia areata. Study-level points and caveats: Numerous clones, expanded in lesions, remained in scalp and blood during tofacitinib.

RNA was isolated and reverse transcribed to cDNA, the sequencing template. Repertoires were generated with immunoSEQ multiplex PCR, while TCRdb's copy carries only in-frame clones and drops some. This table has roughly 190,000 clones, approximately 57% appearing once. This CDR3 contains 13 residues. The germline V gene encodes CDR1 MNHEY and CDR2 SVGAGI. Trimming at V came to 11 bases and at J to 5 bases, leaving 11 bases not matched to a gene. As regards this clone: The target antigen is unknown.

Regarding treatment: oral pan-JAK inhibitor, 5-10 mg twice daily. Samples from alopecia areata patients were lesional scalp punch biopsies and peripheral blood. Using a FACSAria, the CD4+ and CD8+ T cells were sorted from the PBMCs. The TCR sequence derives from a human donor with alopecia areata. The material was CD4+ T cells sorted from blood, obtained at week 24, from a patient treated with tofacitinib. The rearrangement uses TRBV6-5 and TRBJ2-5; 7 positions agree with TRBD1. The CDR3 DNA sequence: TGTGCCGTCAACAGGGGAAGTGTGGAGACCCAGTACTTC. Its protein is CAVNRGSVETQYF.